This T cell receptor (beta chain) derives from a study of blood T cell repertoires in COVID-19. Study-level information: The United States, Italy and Spain provided the acute and convalescent COVID-19 samples. Nucleic acid was either cDNA or gDNA, and it came from T cells, B-cell-depleted T cells, or PBMCs.

This CDR3 is built from 14 residues. Germline V gene data show CDR1 as GTSNPN and CDR2 as SVGIG (reference sequence). The V gene end was trimmed by 1 base and the J gene end by 8 bases; junction bases not matched to a gene: 2. Source study methods: By means of reference gene primer amplification, nucleated cell counts were estimated. The table came from immunoSEQ multiplex PCR; TCRdb's copy has only in-frame clones and leaves some out. V, J and clone size are those of that table, while D and trimming were read from the DNA. The repertoire holds under 250,000 clones, with 70% to 90% as singletons. The sequencing sample was made of peripheral blood. The clonotype was recovered from a woman aged 45 to 65 with active or convalescent COVID-19. The chain couples TRBV30 to TRBJ2-1; the match to TRBD2 covers 13 bases. In DNA form, the CDR3 reads TGTGCCTGGAGTGGGACTAGCGGGAGAGATGAGCAGTTCTTC. Its protein is CAWSGTSGRDEQFF.